This section outlines one T cell receptor beta chain sequence together with its context. Its antigen is still unknown. The data derive from a study of CD8 T cells in ankylosing spondylitis. Preparation of TCR beta libraries was done by quantitative 5'-RACE with molecular barcodes. In TCRdb, the 5' RACE reads were re-called with MiXCR into one record per CDR3 protein. The repertoire consists of roughly 60,000 distinct CDR3 sequences, with 6.2% occurring once and the leading ten covering about 5%. The CDR3 consists of 13 residues. The V gene end was trimmed by 8 bases and the J gene end by 5 bases; junction bases not matched to a gene: 5. Germline values: CDR1 MDHEN, CDR2 SYDVKM. Study results and limitations: Disease-linked clones were found to be CD8+ and relatively rare in peripheral blood. In synovial fluid and blood from reactive arthritis, some motif variants were previously reported.

This clonotype was obtained from a male donor with ankylosing spondylitis. J is TRBJ1-5 and V is TRBV28; 8 bases are a match to TRBD1. Source material: synovial fluid, either unsorted or a sorted T cell fraction (not recorded which). The CDR3 here is CASRRQGHQPQHF. CDR3 nucleotide sequence: TGTGCCAGCCGGAGACAGGGGCATCAGCCCCAGCATTTT.